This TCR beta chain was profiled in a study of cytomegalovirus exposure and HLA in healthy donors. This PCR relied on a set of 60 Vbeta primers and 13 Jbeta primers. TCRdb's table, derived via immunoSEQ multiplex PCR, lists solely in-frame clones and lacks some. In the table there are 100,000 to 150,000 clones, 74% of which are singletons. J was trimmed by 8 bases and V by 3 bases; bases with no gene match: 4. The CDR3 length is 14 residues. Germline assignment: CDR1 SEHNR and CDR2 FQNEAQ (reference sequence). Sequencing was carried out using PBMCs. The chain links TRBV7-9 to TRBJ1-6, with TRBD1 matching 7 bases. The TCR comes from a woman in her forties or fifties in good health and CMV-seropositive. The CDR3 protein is CASSFEGAYSPLHF. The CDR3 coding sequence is TGTGCCAGCAGCTTCGAGGGGGCCTATTCACCCCTCCACTTT.